This T cell receptor (beta chain) was profiled in a study of shared clonotypes between healthy human individuals. CDR1 and CDR2 from the germline V gene are ENHRY and SYGVKD. The CDR3 is made up of 15 amino acids. Trimming took off 3 bases at V and 1 base at J, with 13 bases between the two ends. It was across several immunoSEQ plates that each subset's genomic DNA was evenly split. Clones were read by immunoSEQ multiplex PCR, and TCRdb kept only the in-frame ones, dropping some. The table has approximately 1,500,000 clones, roughly 96% seen once. Sequencing input: naive CD4+ T cells sorted from blood. Subset meaning: CD45RA+ positively selected. The chain uses TRBV10-3 and TRBJ2-7, with unresolved D. This TCR was sampled from a young man in good health. The CDR3 DNA follows: TGTGCCATCAGTGACCCCCCCCGGCCGTCCTACGAGCAGTACTTC. Translation gives CAISDPPRPSYEQYF.